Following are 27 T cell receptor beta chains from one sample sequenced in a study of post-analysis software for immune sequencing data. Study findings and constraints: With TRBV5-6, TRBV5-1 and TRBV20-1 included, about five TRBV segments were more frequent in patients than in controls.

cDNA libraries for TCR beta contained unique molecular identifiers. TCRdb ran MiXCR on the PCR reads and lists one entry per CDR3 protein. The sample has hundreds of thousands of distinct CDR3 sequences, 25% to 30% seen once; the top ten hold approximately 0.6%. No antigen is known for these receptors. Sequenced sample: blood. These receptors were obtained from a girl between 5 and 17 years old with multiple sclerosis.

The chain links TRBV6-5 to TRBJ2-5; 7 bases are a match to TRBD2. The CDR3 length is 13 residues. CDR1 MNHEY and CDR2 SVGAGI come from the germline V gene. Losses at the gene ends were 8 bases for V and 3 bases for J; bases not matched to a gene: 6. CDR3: CASYQGLEETQYF. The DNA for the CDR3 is TGTGCCAGCTACCAAGGACTAGAAGAGACCCAGTACTTC.

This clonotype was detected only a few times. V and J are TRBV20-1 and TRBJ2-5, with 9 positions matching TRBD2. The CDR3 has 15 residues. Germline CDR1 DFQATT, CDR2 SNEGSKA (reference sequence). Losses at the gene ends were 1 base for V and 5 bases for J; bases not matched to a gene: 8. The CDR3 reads CSARVAGAPGETQYF. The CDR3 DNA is TGCAGTGCTAGAGTAGCGGGAGCGCCGGGCGAGACCCAGTACTTC.

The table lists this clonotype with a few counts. The CDR3 DNA reads TGCAGTGCCAATCGTGGGGGTAGCGGGTTAGATACGCAGTATTTT. It translates to CSANRGGSGLDTQYF. The gene calls are TRBV20-1 and TRBJ2-3; TRBD2 matches at 7 bases. In germline, CDR1 is DFQATT, CDR2 SNEGSKA (reference sequence). Trimming took 6 bases from V and 5 from J; bases not matched to a gene: 14. The CDR3 sequence is 15 residues long.

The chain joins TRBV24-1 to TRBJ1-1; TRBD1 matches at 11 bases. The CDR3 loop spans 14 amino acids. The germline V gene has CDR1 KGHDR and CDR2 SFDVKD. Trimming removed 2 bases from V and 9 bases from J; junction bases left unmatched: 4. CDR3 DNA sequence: TGTGCCACCAGTGATTCCGGACAGGGGGCGAAAGCTTTCTTT. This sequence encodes CATSDSGQGAKAFF.

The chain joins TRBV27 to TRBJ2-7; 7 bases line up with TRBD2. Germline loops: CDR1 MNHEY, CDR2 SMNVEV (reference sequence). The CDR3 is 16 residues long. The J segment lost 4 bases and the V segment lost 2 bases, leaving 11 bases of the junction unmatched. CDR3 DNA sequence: TGTGCCAGCAGTTTAGATATTAAGCGGGGCCGGTACGAGCAGTACTTC. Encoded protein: CASSLDIKRGRYEQYF.

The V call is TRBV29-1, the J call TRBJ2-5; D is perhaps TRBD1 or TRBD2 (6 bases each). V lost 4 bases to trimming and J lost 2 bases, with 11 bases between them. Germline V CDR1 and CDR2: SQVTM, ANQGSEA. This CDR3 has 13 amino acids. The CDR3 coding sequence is TGCAGCGTTGCGGGGGCAGGGCAAGAGACCCAGTACTTC. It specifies CSVAGAGQETQYF.

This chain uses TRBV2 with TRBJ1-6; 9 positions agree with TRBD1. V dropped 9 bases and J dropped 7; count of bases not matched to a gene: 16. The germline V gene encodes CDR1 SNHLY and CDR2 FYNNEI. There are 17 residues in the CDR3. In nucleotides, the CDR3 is TGTGCCAGTTCACCTACCGGAGGAGGGACAGGGAATTCACCCCTCCACTTT. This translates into CASSPTGGGTGNSPLHF.

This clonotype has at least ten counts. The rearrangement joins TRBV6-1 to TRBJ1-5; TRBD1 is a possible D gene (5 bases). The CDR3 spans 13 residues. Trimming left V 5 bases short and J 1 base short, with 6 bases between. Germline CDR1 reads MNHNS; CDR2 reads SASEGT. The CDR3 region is CASSWDSNQPQHF. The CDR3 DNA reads TGTGCCAGCAGTTGGGACAGCAATCAGCCCCAGCATTTT.

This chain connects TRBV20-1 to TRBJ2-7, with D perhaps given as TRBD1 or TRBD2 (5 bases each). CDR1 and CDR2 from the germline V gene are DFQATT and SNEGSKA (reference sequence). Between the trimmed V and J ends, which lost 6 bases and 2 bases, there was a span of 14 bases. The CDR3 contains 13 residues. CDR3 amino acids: CSATRDGTYEQYF. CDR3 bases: TGCAGTGCCACCCGGGACGGAACCTACGAGCAGTACTTC.

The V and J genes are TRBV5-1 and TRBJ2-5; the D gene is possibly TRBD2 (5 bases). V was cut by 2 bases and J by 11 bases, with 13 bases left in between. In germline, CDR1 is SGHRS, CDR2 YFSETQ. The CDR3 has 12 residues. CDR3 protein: CASSFGREGQYF. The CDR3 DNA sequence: TGCGCCAGCAGCTTTGGACGGGAAGGGCAGTACTTC. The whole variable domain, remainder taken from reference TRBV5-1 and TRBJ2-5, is KAGVTQTPRYLIKTRGQQVTLSCSPISGHRSVSWYQQTPGQGLQFLFEYFSETQRNKGNFPGRFSGRQFSNSRSEMNVSTLELGDSALYLCASSFGREGQYFGPGTRLLVL.

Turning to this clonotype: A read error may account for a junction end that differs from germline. The CDR3 nucleotides read TGCAGTGCTAGAGGCGGCCGGGCTGCGGGAGTACTCGCAGATACGCTGTATTTT. This codes for CSARGGRAAGVLADTLYF. The chain has TRBV20-1 and TRBJ2-3, with 7 bases identical to TRBD2. Germline CDR1 and CDR2: DFQATT and SNEGSKA (reference sequence). The CDR3 is 18 residues long.

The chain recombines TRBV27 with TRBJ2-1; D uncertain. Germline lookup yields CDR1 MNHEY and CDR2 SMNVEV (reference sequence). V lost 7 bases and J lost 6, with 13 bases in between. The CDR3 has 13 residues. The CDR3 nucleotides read TGTGCCAGCACCCTACGCAGAGGCAATGAGCAGTTCTTC. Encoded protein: CASTLRRGNEQFF.

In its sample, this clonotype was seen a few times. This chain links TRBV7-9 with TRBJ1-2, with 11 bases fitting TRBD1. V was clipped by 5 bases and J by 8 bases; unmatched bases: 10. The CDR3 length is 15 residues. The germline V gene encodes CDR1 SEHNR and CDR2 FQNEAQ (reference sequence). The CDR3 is CASSPWTGGVVGYTF. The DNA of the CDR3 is TGTGCCAGCAGCCCATGGACAGGGGGCGTTGTCGGCTACACCTTC.

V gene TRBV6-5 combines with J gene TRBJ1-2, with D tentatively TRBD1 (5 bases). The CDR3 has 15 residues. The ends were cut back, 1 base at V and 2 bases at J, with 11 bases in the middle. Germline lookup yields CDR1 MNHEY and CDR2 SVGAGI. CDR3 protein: CASSYLRGENYGYTF. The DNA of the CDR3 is TGTGCCAGCAGTTACTTGCGGGGGGAGAACTATGGCTACACCTTC.

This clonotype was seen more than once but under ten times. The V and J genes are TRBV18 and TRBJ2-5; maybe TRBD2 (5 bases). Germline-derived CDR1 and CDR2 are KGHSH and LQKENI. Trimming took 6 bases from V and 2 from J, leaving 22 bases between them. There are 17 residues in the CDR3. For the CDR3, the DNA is TGTGCCAGCTCCTCTCTAAAATCCAGCGGAGGACAAGAGACCCAGTACTTC. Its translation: CASSSLKSSGGQETQYF.

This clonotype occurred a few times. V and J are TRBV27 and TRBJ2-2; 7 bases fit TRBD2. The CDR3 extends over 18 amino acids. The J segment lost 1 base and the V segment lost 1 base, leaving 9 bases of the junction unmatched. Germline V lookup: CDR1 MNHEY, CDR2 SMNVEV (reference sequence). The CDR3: CASSLLGVRGENTGELFF. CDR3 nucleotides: TGTGCCAGCAGTTTATTAGGTGTTCGGGGGGAGAACACCGGGGAGCTGTTTTTT.

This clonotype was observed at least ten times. The CDR3 coding sequence is TGCAGCGTTGGCGTCTGGGGGACAGGTCTCCAAGAGACCCAGTACTTC. Translation gives CSVGVWGTGLQETQYF. The genes are TRBV29-1 and TRBJ2-5, with 8 bases fitting TRBD1. Trimming took 4 bases from V and 1 from J; bases not matched to a gene: 11. CDR3 length equals 16 residues. Germline assignment: CDR1 SQVTM and CDR2 ANQGSEA. Full variable domain (missing parts from reference TRBV29-1 and TRBJ2-5): SAVISQKPSRDICQRGTSLTIQCQVDSQVTMMFWYRQQPGQSLTLIATANQGSEATYESGFVIDKFPISRPNLTFSTLTVSNMSPEDSSIYLCSVGVWGTGLQETQYFGPGTRLLVL.

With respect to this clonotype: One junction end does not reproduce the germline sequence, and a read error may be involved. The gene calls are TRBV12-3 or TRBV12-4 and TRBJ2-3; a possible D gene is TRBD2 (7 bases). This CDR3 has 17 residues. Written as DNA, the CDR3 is TGTGCCAGCAGTTTAATAGTAGGGGGGGCCTACGCAGATGCGCAGTATTTT. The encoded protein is CASSLIVGGAYADAQYF.

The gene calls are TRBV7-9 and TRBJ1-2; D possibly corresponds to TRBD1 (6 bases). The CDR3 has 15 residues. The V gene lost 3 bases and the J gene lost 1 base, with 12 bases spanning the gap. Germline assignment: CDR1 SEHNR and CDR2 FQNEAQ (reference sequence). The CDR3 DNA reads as TGTGCCAGCAGCTTTAGACAGGAGATTAACTATGGCTACACCTTC. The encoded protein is CASSFRQEINYGYTF.

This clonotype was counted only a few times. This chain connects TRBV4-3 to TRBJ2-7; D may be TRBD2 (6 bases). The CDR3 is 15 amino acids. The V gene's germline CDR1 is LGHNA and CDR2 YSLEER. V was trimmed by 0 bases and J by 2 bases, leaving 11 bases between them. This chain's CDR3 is CASSQDGTGAYEQYF. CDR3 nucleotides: TGCGCCAGCAGCCAAGACGGGACGGGGGCCTACGAGCAGTACTTC.

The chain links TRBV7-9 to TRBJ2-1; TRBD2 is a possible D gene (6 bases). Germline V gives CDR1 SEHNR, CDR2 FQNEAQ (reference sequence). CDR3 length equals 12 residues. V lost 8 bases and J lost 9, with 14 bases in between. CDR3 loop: CASSWGDGEQFF. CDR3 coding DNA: TGTGCCAGCTCATGGGGGGACGGTGAGCAGTTCTTC.

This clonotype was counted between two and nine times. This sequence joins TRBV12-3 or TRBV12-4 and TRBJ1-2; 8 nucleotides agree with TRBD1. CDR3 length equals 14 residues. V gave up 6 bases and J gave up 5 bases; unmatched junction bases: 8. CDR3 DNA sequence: TGTGCCAGCAGGGAACGGACAGGGCCTTATGGCTACACCTTC. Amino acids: CASRERTGPYGYTF.

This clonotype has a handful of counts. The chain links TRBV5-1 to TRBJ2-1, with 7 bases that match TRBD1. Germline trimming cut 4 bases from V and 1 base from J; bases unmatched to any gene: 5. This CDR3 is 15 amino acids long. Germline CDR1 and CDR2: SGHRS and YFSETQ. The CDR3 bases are TGCGCCAGCAGCCCGACAGGGTTGTCCTACAATGAGCAGTTCTTC. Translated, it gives CASSPTGLSYNEQFF.

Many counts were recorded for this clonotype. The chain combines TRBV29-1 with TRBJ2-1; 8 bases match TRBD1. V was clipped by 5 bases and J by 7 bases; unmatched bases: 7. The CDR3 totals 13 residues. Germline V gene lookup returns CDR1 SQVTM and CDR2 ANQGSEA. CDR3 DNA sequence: TGCAGCGTTTCCAACCGACAGGGGAATGAGCAGTTCTTC. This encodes CSVSNRQGNEQFF.

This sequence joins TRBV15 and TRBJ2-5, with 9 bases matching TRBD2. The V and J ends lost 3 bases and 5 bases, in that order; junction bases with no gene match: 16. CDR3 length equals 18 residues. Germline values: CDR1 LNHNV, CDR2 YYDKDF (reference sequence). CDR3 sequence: CATSRVISGRGVSETQYF. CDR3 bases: TGTGCCACCAGCAGGGTGATTAGCGGGAGAGGGGTTAGTGAGACCCAGTACTTC.

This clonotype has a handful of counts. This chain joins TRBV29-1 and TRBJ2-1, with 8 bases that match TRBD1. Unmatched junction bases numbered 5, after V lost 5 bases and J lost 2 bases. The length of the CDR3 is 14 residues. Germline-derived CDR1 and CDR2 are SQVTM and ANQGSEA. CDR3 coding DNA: TGCAGCGTTAACCGGGACAGGACCTACAATGAGCAGTTCTTC. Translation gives CSVNRDRTYNEQFF.

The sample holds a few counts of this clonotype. The CDR3 DNA follows: TGCGCCAGCAGCCAAGGCGTTCCCGAAAAACTGTTTTTT. Amino acid sequence: CASSQGVPEKLFF. The rearrangement joins TRBV4-1 to TRBJ1-4; D gene unclear. The germline V gene has CDR1 MGHRA and CDR2 YSYEKL. Trimming took 1 base from V and 8 from J, leaving 8 bases between them. This CDR3 region has 13 residues.